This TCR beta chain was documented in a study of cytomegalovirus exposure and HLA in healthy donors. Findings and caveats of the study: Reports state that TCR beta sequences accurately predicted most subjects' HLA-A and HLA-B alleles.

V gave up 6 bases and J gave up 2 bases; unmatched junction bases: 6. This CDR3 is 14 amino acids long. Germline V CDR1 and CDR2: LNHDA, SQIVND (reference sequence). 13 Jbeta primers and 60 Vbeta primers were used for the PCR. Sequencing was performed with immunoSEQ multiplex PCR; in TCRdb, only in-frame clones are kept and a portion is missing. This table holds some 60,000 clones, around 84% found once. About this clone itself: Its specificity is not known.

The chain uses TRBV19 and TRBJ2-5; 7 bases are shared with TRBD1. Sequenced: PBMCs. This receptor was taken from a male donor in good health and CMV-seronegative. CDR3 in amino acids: CASRATGSQETQYF. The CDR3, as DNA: TGTGCCAGTAGGGCGACAGGGTCTCAAGAGACCCAGTACTTC.